Below, 17 T cell receptor beta chains from the same sample are listed, as sequenced in a study of shared clonotypes between healthy human individuals. Profiled with immunoSEQ multiplex PCR; TCRdb holds only in-frame clones, not every one. The sample holds around 2.3 million clones, approximately 94% seen once. The sample comprised naive CD4+ T cells sorted from blood. Subset noted: CD45RA+ positively selected. The receptors were gathered from a man aged 18 to 29 in good health.

As concerns this clone: Other nucleotide sequences from this sample produce the same CDR3. The chain has TRBV5-4 and TRBJ1-6; D unclear. Germline loops: CDR1 SGHNT, CDR2 YYREEE (reference sequence). The CDR3 sequence is 14 residues long. V lost 0 bases, J lost 0 bases, and 1 base lay in between. CDR3 bases: TGTGCCAGCAGCTTGGACTCCTATAATTCACCCCTCCACTTT. Protein: CASSLDSYNSPLHF. Combining the CDR3 with reference TRBV5-4 and TRBJ1-6 gives the whole variable domain ETGVTQSPTHLIKTRGQQVTLRCSSQSGHNTVSWYQQALGQGPQFIFQYYREEENGRGNFPPRFSGLQFPNYSSELNVNALELDDSALYLCASSLDSYNSPLHFGNGTRLTVT.

The chain combines TRBV6-1 with TRBJ1-4, with D tentatively TRBD1 (5 bases). Trimming shortened V by 3 bases and J by 2 bases, and 10 bases separated the two germline ends. This CDR3 spans 15 amino acids. Germline loops: CDR1 MNHNS, CDR2 SASEGT. DNA for the CDR3: TGTGCCAGCAGTGAGCAGGGTCGGACTAATGAAAAACTGTTTTTT. Translating it yields CASSEQGRTNEKLFF.

The rearrangement uses TRBV4-3 and TRBJ2-4; D gene unclear. The CDR3 is 13 residues long. V was clipped by 3 bases and J by 5 bases, with 8 bases between them. Germline lookup yields CDR1 LGHNA and CDR2 YSLEER. The CDR3 reads CASSQAGENIQYF. The CDR3 region has the DNA TGCGCCAGCAGCCAGGCCGGCGAAAACATTCAGTACTTC.

The V gene is TRBV30, the J gene TRBJ1-3; 8 positions match TRBD1. Germline trimming cut 7 bases from V and 2 bases from J; bases unmatched to any gene: 7. From germline, CDR1 is GTSNPN and CDR2 SVGIG (reference sequence). The CDR3 consists of 14 residues. The CDR3 nucleotides are TGTGCCTTGCAGACAGGGGCGCCTGGAAACACCATATATTTT. Residues: CALQTGAPGNTIYF.

The count of this clone is one. The chain is built from TRBV11-2 and TRBJ2-5; D tentatively fits TRBD1 or TRBD2 (5 bases each). The germline V and J ends were trimmed by 5 bases and 5 bases, with 15 bases remaining between them. This CDR3 region has 14 residues. Germline loops: CDR1 SGHAT, CDR2 FQNNGV. The CDR3 DNA reads as TGTGCCAGCAGCCTTTCCTTGGGGGTGGAGACCCAGTACTTC. It translates to CASSLSLGVETQYF.

J is TRBJ2-1 and V is TRBV5-6; D not resolved. This CDR3 region has 17 residues. Trimming shortened V by 0 bases and J by 0 bases, and 13 bases separated the two germline ends. CDR1 and CDR2 from the germline V gene are SGHDT and YYEEEE. CDR3 bases: TGTGCCAGCAGCTTGGTAGGCAACCCCAGCTCCTACAATGAGCAGTTCTTC. Protein product: CASSLVGNPSSYNEQFF.

The chain links TRBV27 to TRBJ2-7; TRBD2 matches 8 bases. With V trimmed by 5 bases and J by 4 bases, 10 bases remained unmatched. This CDR3 comprises 15 residues. CDR1 and CDR2 from the germline V gene are MNHEY and SMNVEV (reference sequence). The CDR3 DNA follows: TGTGCCAGCAGTCCCAGACTAGCGCTGGGGTACGAGCAGTACTTC. This gives the protein CASSPRLALGYEQYF.

The chain employs TRBV15 and TRBJ1-2; TRBD1 is a possible D gene (5 bases). Trimming pared 7 bases from V and 7 bases from J, leaving 19 bases between. This CDR3 has 14 residues. Germline CDR1 LNHNV, CDR2 YYDKDF (reference sequence). The chain's CDR3 is CATMNSGGTGGYTF. The CDR3 DNA sequence: TGTGCCACCATGAATTCCGGCGGGACCGGTGGCTACACCTTC. Variable domain in full (rest from reference TRBV15 and TRBJ1-2): DAMVIQNPRYQVTQFGKPVTLSCSQTLNHNVMYWYQQKSSQAPKLLFHYYDKDFNNEADTPDNFQSRRPNTSFCFLDIRSPGLGDTAMYLCATMNSGGTGGYTFGSGTRLTVV.

The V call is TRBV15, the J call TRBJ1-3; the match to TRBD1 covers 8 bases. V lost 5 bases to trimming and J lost 0 bases; unmatched junction nucleotides: 15. This CDR3 region has 19 residues. The V gene's germline CDR1 is LNHNV and CDR2 YYDKDF (reference sequence). Here the CDR3 DNA reads TGTGCCACCAGCCCCTCAGGAGGGGACAGGTACACCTCTGGAAACACCATATATTTT. The encoded protein is CATSPSGGDRYTSGNTIYF.

J is TRBJ1-1 and V is TRBV1; the listed D gene, TRBD1, was not tested against the DNA. TRBV1 is a known pseudogene. The CDR3 has 16 amino acids. Written as DNA, the CDR3 is TGCACCAGCAGCCAGAAAAACAGGCGGAAGAACACTGAAGCTTTCTTT. As protein: CTSSQKNRRKNTEAFF.

The chain links TRBV21-1 to TRBJ1-6. TRBV21-1 represents a pseudogene. This CDR3 has 13 residues. CDR3 bases: TGTGCCAGCAGCAAAGCGGGTAATTCACCCCTCCACTTT. Translation: CASSKAGNSPLHF.

The chain uses TRBV5-1 and TRBJ2-5, with 7 bases aligning to TRBD1. The CDR3 contains 15 residues. Germline loops: CDR1 SGHRS, CDR2 YFSETQ. The V gene end was trimmed by 0 bases and the J gene end by 5 bases; junction bases not matched to a gene: 7. The CDR3: CASSLEQGLNETQYF. In DNA, the CDR3 is TGCGCCAGCAGCTTGGAACAGGGGCTAAACGAGACCCAGTACTTC.

The chain uses TRBV4-1 and TRBJ2-2; unclear D gene. Germline loops: CDR1 MGHRA, CDR2 YSYEKL. V lost 5 bases to trimming and J lost 2 bases, with 9 bases between them. The CDR3 contains 14 residues. The CDR3 region has the DNA TGCGCCAGCAGCTTTAAACGAAACACCGGGGAGCTGTTTTTT. Translating it yields CASSFKRNTGELFF.

The chain links TRBV4-1 to TRBJ2-1, with 8 nucleotides matching TRBD1. Trimming at V came to 3 bases and at J to 9 bases, leaving 4 bases not matched to a gene. CDR3 length: 13 residues. Germline V CDR1 and CDR2: MGHRA, YSYEKL. The CDR3 region is CASSQDRVGEQFF. The DNA of the CDR3 is TGCGCCAGCAGCCAGGACAGGGTAGGTGAGCAGTTCTTC.

CDR3 bases: TGTGCCAGCAGCTCGCTGGCGGGTGTAGTAAATACGCAGTATTTT. It codes for CASSSLAGVVNTQYF. The chain employs TRBV7-3 and TRBJ2-3, with D perhaps TRBD2 (5 bases). Germline loops: CDR1 SGHTA, CDR2 FQGTGA. The CDR3 extends over 15 amino acids. V shed 4 bases and J shed 7 bases, with 18 bases lying between them.

V is TRBV9 and J is TRBJ2-2, with 7 bases aligning to TRBD2. CDR3 length equals 16 residues. The germline gives CDR1 SGDLS, CDR2 YYNGEE. V shed 0 bases, J shed 7 bases, and the junction held 9 bases outside the gene matches. The CDR3 sequence is CASSVVLAGAGGELFF. In DNA, the CDR3 is TGTGCCAGCAGCGTAGTACTGGCGGGAGCGGGCGGGGAGCTGTTTTTT.

In regard to this clone: The sample has other DNA sequences that encode this CDR3 too. V is TRBV18 and J is TRBJ2-7; 11 bases are a match to TRBD1. CDR1 is KGHSH, CDR2 LQKENI, per germline. The CDR3 runs to 14 residues. J was trimmed by 4 bases and V by 1 base; bases with no gene match: 0. The CDR3 nucleotides are TGTGCCAGCTCACCACGGGACAGGGGGTACGAGCAGTACTTC. Its translation is CASSPRDRGYEQYF.